The clone carrying this T cell receptor beta chain came up many times. Thawed PBMCs were FACS-sorted into unstimulated CD4+CD25+CD127- regulatory T cells, CD4+CD25- non-regulatory cells, CD4 and CD8 cells. These data originate in a study of Tregs in tolerant kidney transplant recipients. The ends lost 4 bases at V and 7 bases at J; junction bases unmatched: 9. The CDR3 has 14 amino acids. The germline CDR1 and CDR2 sequences are SGHRS and YFSETQ. Repertoires were generated with immunoSEQ multiplex PCR, while TCRdb's copy carries only in-frame clones and drops some. This repertoire shows 55,000 to 80,000 clones, roughly 98% found once; its top ten account for 0.3% to 0.4%.

The sequences come from Tregs from blood, collected before the transplant. This TCR was sampled from a human donor who received a combined kidney and bone marrow transplant. V and J are TRBV5-1 and TRBJ1-2; 8 bases fit TRBD1. This CDR3 is CASSTGQGTIGYTF. Written as DNA, the CDR3 is TGCGCCAGCAGCACAGGACAGGGTACTATTGGCTACACCTTC.